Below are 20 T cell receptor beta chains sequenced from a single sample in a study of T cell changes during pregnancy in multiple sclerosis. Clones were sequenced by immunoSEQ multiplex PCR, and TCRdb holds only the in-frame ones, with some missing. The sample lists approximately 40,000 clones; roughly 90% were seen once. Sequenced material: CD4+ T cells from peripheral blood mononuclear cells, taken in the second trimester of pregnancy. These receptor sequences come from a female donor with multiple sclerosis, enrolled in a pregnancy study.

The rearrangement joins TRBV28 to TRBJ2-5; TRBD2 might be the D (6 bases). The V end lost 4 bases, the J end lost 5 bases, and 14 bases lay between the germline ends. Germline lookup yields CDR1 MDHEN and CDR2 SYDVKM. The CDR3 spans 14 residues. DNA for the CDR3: TGTGCCAGCAGTTCACTACCGGGGGACGAGACCCAGTACTTC. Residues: CASSSLPGDETQYF.

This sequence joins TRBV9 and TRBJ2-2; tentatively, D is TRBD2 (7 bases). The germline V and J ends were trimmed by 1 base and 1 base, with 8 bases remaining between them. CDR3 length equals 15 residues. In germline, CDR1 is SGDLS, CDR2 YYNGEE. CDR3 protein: CASSVRGGNTGELFF. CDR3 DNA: TGTGCCAGCAGCGTAAGGGGGGGGAACACCGGGGAGCTGTTTTTT.

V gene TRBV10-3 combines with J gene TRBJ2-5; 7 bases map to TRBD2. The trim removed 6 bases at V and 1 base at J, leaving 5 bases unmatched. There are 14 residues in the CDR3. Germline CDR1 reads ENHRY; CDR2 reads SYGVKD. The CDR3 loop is CAIRPTSAQETQYF. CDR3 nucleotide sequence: TGTGCCATCAGACCTACTAGCGCCCAAGAGACCCAGTACTTC.

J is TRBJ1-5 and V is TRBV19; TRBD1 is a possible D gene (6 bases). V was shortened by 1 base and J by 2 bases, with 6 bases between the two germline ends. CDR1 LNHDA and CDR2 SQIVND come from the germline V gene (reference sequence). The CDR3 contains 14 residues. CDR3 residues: CASSIAGGNQPQHF. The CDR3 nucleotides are TGTGCCAGTAGTATAGCAGGGGGCAATCAGCCCCAGCATTTT.

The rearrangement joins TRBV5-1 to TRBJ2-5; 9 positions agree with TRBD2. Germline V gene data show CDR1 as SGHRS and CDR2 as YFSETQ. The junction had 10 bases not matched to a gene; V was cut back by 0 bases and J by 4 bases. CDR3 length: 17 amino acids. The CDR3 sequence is CASSLGLVAGVRETQYF. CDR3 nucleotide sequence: TGCGCCAGCAGCTTGGGGTTGGTAGCGGGAGTCAGAGAGACCCAGTACTTC.

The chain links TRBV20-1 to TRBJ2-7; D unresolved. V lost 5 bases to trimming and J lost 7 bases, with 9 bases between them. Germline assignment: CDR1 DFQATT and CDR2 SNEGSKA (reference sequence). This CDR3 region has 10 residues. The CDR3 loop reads CSAGTREQYF. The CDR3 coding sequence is TGCAGTGCTGGCACGCGGGAGCAGTACTTC.

CDR3 residues: CASSDILRTGGNEQFF. For the CDR3, the DNA is TGTGCCAGCAGTGATATTCTTCGTACGGGAGGGAATGAGCAGTTCTTC. The rearrangement links TRBV6-1 to TRBJ2-1; 8 bases map to TRBD2. Germline V gene sequence: CDR1 MNHNS, CDR2 SASEGT. Trimming cost V 3 bases and J 7 bases; bases outside gene matches: 11. There are 16 residues in the CDR3.

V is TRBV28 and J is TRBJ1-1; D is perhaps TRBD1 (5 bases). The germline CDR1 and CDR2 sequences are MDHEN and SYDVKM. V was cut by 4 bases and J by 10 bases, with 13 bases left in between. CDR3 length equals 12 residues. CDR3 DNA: TGTGCCAGCAGTTGGGTGGGGCTGGGAGCTTTCTTT. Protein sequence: CASSWVGLGAFF.

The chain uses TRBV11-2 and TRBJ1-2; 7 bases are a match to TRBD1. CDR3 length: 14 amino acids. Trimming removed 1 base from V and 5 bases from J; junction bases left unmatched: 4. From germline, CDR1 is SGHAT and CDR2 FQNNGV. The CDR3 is CASSLGTRGYGYTF. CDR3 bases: TGTGCCAGCAGCTTAGGTACCAGGGGGTATGGCTACACCTTC.

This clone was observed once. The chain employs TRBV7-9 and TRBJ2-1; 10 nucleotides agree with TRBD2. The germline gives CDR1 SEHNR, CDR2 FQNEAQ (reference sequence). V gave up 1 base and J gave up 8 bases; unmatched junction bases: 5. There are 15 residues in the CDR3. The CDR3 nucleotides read TGTGCCAGCAGCTTAGGCCTAGCGGGAGTGGATGAGCAGTTCTTC. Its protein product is CASSLGLAGVDEQFF.

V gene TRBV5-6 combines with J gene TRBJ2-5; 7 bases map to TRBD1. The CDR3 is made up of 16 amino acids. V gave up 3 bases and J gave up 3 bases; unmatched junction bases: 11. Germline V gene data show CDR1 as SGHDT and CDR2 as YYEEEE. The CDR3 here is CASSSVEPGQKETQYF. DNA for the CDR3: TGTGCCAGCAGCTCTGTTGAACCGGGACAGAAAGAGACCCAGTACTTC.

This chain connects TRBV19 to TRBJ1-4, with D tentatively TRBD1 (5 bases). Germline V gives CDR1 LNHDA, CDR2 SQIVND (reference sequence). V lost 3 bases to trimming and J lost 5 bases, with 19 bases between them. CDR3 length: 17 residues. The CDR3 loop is CASSIGMAGPRNEKLFF. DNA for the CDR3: TGTGCCAGTAGTATTGGGATGGCGGGGCCCCGGAATGAAAAACTGTTTTTT.

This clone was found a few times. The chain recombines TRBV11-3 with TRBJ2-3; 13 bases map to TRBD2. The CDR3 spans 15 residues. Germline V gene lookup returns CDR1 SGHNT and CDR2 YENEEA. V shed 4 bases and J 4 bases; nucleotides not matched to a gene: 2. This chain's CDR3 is CASSWTSGRSDTQYF. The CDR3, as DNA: TGTGCCAGCAGCTGGACTAGCGGGAGATCAGATACGCAGTATTTT.

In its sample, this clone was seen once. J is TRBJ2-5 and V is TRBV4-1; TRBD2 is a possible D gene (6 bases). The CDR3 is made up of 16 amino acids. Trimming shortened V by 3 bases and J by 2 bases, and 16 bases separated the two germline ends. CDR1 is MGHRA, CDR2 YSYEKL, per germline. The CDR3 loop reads CASSHRPPGLQETQYF. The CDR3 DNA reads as TGCGCCAGCAGCCACCGGCCTCCCGGACTACAAGAGACCCAGTACTTC.

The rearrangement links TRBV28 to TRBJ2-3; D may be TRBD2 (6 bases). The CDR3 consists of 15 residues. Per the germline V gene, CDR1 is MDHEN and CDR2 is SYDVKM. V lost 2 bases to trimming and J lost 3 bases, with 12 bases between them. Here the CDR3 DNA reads TGTGCCAGCAGTTTAGCGGGGAGTCGGACAGATACGCAGTATTTT. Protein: CASSLAGSRTDTQYF.

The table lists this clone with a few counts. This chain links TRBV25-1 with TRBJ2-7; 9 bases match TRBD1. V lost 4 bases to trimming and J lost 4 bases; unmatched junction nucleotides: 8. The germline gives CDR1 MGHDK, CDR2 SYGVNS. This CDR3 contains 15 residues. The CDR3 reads CASSGANRGLYEQYF. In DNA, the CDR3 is TGTGCCAGCAGTGGGGCCAACAGGGGGCTATACGAGCAGTACTTC.

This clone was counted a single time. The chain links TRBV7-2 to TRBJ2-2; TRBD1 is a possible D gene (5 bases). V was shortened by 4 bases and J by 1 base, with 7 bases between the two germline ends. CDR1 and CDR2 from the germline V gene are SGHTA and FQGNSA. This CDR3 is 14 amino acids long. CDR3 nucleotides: TGTGCCAGCAGCTCCCAGGGGAACACCGGGGAGCTGTTTTTT. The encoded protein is CASSSQGNTGELFF. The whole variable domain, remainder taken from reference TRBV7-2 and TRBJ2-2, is GAGVSQSPSNKVTEKGKDVELRCDPISGHTALYWYRQSLGQGLEFLIYFQGNSAPDKSGLPSDRFSAERTGGSVSTLTIQRTQQEDSAVYLCASSSQGNTGELFFGEGSRLTVL.

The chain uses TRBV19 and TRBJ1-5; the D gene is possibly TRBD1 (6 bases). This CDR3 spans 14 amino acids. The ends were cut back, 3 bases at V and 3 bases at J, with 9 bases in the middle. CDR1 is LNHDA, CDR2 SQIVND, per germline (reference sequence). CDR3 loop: CASSIRDNNQPQHF. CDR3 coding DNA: TGTGCCAGTAGTATCCGGGACAACAATCAGCCCCAGCATTTT.

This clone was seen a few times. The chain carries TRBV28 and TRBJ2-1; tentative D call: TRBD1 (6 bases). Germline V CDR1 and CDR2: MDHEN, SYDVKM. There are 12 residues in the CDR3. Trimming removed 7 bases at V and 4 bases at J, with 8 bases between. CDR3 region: CASTQGYNEQFF. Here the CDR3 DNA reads TGTGCCAGCACCCAGGGGTACAATGAGCAGTTCTTC.

In DNA form, the CDR3 reads TGTGCCAGCAGCGCAACTAGCGCACCCACAGATACGCAGTATTTT. This sequence encodes CASSATSAPTDTQYF. This chain joins TRBV9 and TRBJ2-3; TRBD2 agrees at 7 bases. Trimming removed 3 bases from V and 2 bases from J; junction bases left unmatched: 6. The CDR3 is 15 amino acids. CDR1 is SGDLS, CDR2 YYNGEE, per germline.